Below are 19 T cell receptor beta chains sequenced from a single sample in a study of T cell repertoires in cytomegalovirus infection. These receptors have no known antigen. TCRdb reprocessed the reads with MiXCR, giving one entry per CDR3 protein. The sample carries approximately 1,000,000 distinct CDR3 sequences, around 31% recorded once. Source: cultured CD8+ T cells from PBMCs, taken from culture after CMV antigen stimulation. The receptors stem from a human donor in good health (CMV status not recorded). Some clones in this sample may be carry-over from other donors' samples.

This clonotype was seen a few times. V and J are TRBV7-9 and TRBJ2-7; either TRBD1 or TRBD2 may supply D (5 bases each). The V and J ends lost 1 base and 0 bases respectively, with 13 bases between them. The germline CDR1 and CDR2 sequences are SEHNR and FQNEAQ (reference sequence). This CDR3 spans 16 amino acids. The CDR3 here is CASSLGSGASSYEQYF. CDR3 bases: TGTGCCAGCAGCTTAGGGTCCGGGGCGAGCTCCTACGAGCAGTACTTC.

This clonotype has only a few counts. The CDR3 loop is CATSDPGGGYTDTQYF. The CDR3 DNA is TGTGCCACCAGTGACCCCGGGGGCGGATACACAGATACGCAGTATTTT. The chain combines TRBV24-1 with TRBJ2-3; the D gene could be TRBD1 or TRBD2 (6 bases each). CDR3 length: 16 residues. The V end lost 4 bases, the J end lost 2 bases, and 15 bases lay between the germline ends. Germline V CDR1 and CDR2: KGHDR, SFDVKD.

The count of this clonotype is one. The genes are TRBV27 and TRBJ2-3; D call uncertain. The V gene lost 4 bases and the J gene lost 2 bases, with 10 bases spanning the gap. The CDR3 spans 14 residues. CDR1 and CDR2 from the germline V gene are MNHEY and SMNVEV (reference sequence). The CDR3 here is CASSSSYDTDTQYF. The DNA of the CDR3 is TGTGCCAGCAGTTCCTCATACGACACAGATACGCAGTATTTT.

V gene TRBV4-1 combines with J gene TRBJ2-2, with unresolved D. V was shortened by 0 bases and J by 6 bases, with 8 bases between the two germline ends. Germline V gene sequence: CDR1 MGHRA, CDR2 YSYEKL. CDR3 length equals 14 residues. The CDR3 DNA reads as TGCGCCAGCAGCCAAGATGGTCGGGCCGGGGAGCTGTTTTTT. Translating it yields CASSQDGRAGELFF.

The chain is built from TRBV7-9 and TRBJ2-5; possible D gene TRBD2, 5 bases. The CDR3 loop spans 13 amino acids. From germline, CDR1 is SEHNR and CDR2 FQNEAQ (reference sequence). V lost 5 bases, J lost 7 bases, and 14 bases lay in between. CDR3 amino acids: CASSPLGGVTQYF. CDR3 nucleotides: TGTGCCAGCAGCCCTCTCGGAGGAGTGACCCAGTACTTC.

The chain joins TRBV7-2 to TRBJ2-2, with 8 bases identical to TRBD2. Germline V gives CDR1 SGHTA, CDR2 FQGNSA. V was pared by 3 bases and J by 4 bases, with 7 bases of the junction left unmatched. The length of the CDR3 is 16 residues. CDR3 amino acids: CASSFVGGALTGELFF. The CDR3, as DNA: TGTGCCAGCAGCTTCGTCGGGGGGGCCCTCACCGGGGAGCTGTTTTTT.

This clonotype was observed a few times. The chain joins TRBV7-9 to TRBJ1-4; D is unclear. The CDR3 is 15 residues long. Germline-derived CDR1 and CDR2 are SEHNR and FQNEAQ (reference sequence). V was shortened by 4 bases and J by 0 bases, with 9 bases between the two germline ends. The CDR3 loop is CASSWYGSTNEKLFF. CDR3 coding DNA: TGTGCCAGCAGCTGGTATGGTTCAACTAATGAAAAACTGTTTTTT.

This clonotype was observed many times. This sequence joins TRBV7-2 and TRBJ2-3; D is uncertain. CDR1 is SGHTA and CDR2 is FQGNSA in the germline V gene. This CDR3 is built from 15 residues. V was pared by 1 base and J by 1 base, with 9 bases between. The CDR3 region is CASSLGQIRTDTQYF. The DNA of the CDR3 is TGTGCCAGCAGCTTAGGGCAGATCCGCACAGATACGCAGTATTTT.

This clonotype was counted many times. This chain links TRBV7-2 with TRBJ2-2; D tentatively reads TRBD1 or TRBD2 (6 bases each). Germline CDR1 reads SGHTA; CDR2 reads FQGNSA. The ends were cut back, 5 bases at V and 8 bases at J, with 18 bases in the middle. This CDR3 spans 15 amino acids. CDR3 coding DNA: TGTGCCAGCAGCCCCCTGTTGGGGGGCATGGGGGAGCTGTTTTTT. Its translation: CASSPLLGGMGELFF.

The chain uses TRBV27 and TRBJ1-5; D gene unclear. V dropped 10 bases and J dropped 3 bases, with 19 bases sitting between them. Germline V gene sequence: CDR1 MNHEY, CDR2 SMNVEV (reference sequence). The length of the CDR3 is 15 residues. The CDR3 sequence is CATSNLATANQPQHF. CDR3 DNA sequence: TGTGCCACCTCAAATTTAGCCACAGCCAATCAGCCCCAGCATTTT.

At least ten counts were recorded for this clonotype. V is TRBV7-9 and J is TRBJ1-1, with 10 bases identical to TRBD1. CDR3 length: 16 residues. CDR1 is SEHNR and CDR2 is FQNEAQ in the germline V gene (reference sequence). Trimming took 8 bases from V and 3 from J; bases not matched to a gene: 12. This CDR3 reads CASLTYEDRGDTEAFF. CDR3 bases: TGTGCCAGCCTCACTTACGAGGACAGGGGGGACACTGAAGCTTTCTTT.

This clonotype was counted at least ten times. This chain joins TRBV7-2 and TRBJ1-5; 10 bases match TRBD1. This CDR3 has 16 residues. With 4 bases clipped from V and 1 base from J, the junction kept 4 bases outside the gene matches. In germline, CDR1 is SGHTA, CDR2 FQGNSA. CDR3 amino acids: CASSSRTGGSNQPQHF. The CDR3 DNA sequence: TGTGCCAGCAGCTCTAGGACAGGGGGAAGCAATCAGCCCCAGCATTTT.

This clonotype was recorded a few times. The V and J genes are TRBV7-9 and TRBJ2-1, with a tentative D call TRBD2 (6 bases). Trimming took 7 bases from V and 10 from J, leaving 14 bases between them. Germline V gene data show CDR1 as SEHNR and CDR2 as FQNEAQ (reference sequence). The length of the CDR3 is 12 residues. The CDR3, as DNA: TGTGCCAGCAACCTCGCCGGGGGAGAGCAGTTCTTC. Protein: CASNLAGGEQFF.

The rearrangement links TRBV7-9 to TRBJ2-5; D unresolved. Germline V gene sequence: CDR1 SEHNR, CDR2 FQNEAQ (reference sequence). The CDR3 loop spans 15 amino acids. V was trimmed by 2 bases and J by 1 base, leaving 11 bases between them. CDR3 nucleotide sequence: TGTGCCAGCAGCTTAATGCCGAGTCTCCAAGAGACCCAGTACTTC. Protein sequence: CASSLMPSLQETQYF.

Notes on this clonotype: The junction does not match germline at one end; this may be a read error. J is TRBJ2-5 and V is TRBV11-2; D is unresolved. The CDR3 loop spans 15 amino acids. CDR1 is SGHAT, CDR2 FQNNGV, per germline. The CDR3 DNA follows: TGTGCCAACAGCCTTTGGGAACACCCACAAGAGACCCAGTACTTC. This sequence encodes CANSLWEHPQETQYF.

The chain links TRBV7-9 to TRBJ2-5, with D possibly being TRBD1 (6 bases). This CDR3 contains 20 residues. V was pared by 5 bases and J by 2 bases, with 30 bases between. CDR1 and CDR2 from the germline V gene are SEHNR and FQNEAQ (reference sequence). CDR3 protein: CASSPRSPLRPDSSQETQYF. DNA of the CDR3: TGTGCCAGCAGCCCCCGTTCTCCCCTGAGGCCGGACAGCTCGCAAGAGACCCAGTACTTC.

A few counts support this clonotype. V usage is TRBV4-1 and J usage is TRBJ2-5; D possibly uses TRBD1 or TRBD2 (5 bases each). This CDR3 is built from 14 residues. CDR1 and CDR2 from the germline V gene are MGHRA and YSYEKL. Trimming pared 3 bases from V and 2 bases from J, leaving 10 bases between. Written as DNA, the CDR3 is TGCGCCAGCAGCCACTGGGACGGGCAAGAGACCCAGTACTTC. Translated, it gives CASSHWDGQETQYF.

This chain joins TRBV6-2 or TRBV6-3 and TRBJ2-7, with 11 nucleotides matching TRBD1. Germline CDR1 reads MNHEY; CDR2 reads SVGEGT. The J segment lost 5 bases and the V segment lost 7 bases, leaving 10 bases of the junction unmatched. The CDR3 is 15 residues long. The CDR3, as DNA: TGTGCCAGCACTTCGACGGGACAGGGGGGAAACGAGCAGTACGTC. It codes for CASTSTGQGGNEQYV.

The J gene is TRBJ2-5, the V gene TRBV7-6; 11 nucleotides line up with TRBD1. The CDR3 runs to 17 residues. V lost 5 bases to trimming and J lost 0 bases; unmatched junction nucleotides: 8. Germline V gene lookup returns CDR1 SGHVS and CDR2 FNYEAQ. Here the CDR3 DNA reads TGTGCCAGCAGCCTATGGAGGACAGGGGGCTACCAAGAGACCCAGTACTTC. It encodes CASSLWRTGGYQETQYF.